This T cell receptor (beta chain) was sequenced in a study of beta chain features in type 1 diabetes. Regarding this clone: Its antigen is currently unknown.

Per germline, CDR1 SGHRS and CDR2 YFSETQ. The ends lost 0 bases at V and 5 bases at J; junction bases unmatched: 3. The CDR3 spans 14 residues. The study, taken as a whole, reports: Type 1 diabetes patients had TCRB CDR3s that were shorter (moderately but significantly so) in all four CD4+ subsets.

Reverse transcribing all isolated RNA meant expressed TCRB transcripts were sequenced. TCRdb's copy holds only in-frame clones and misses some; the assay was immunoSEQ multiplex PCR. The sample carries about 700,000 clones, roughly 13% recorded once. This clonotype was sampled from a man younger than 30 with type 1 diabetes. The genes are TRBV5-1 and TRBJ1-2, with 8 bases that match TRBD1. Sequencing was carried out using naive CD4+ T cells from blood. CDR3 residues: CASSLGTGLYGYTF. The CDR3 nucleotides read TGCGCCAGCAGCTTGGGGACAGGGCTTTATGGCTACACCTTC.